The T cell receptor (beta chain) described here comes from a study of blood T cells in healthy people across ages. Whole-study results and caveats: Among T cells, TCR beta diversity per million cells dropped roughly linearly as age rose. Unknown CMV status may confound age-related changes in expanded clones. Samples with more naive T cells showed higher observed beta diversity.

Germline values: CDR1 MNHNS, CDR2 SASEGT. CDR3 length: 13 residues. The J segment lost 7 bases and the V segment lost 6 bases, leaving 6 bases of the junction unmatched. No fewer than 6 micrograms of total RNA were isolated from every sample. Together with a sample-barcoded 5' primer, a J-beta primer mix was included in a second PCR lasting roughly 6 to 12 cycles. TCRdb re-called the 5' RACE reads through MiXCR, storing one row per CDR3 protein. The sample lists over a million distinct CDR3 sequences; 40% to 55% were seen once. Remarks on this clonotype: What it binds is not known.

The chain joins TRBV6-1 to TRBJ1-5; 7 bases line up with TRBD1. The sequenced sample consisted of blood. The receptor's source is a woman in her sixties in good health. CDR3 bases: TGTGCCAGCAGAAACAGGGGTTCGCAGCCCCAGCATTTT. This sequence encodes CASRNRGSQPQHF.